This TCR beta chain was obtained from a study of blood T cell repertoires in COVID-19. On the study more broadly: From T cells, B-cell-depleted T cells, or PBMCs came the material, which was cDNA or gDNA.

Profiling relied on immunoSEQ multiplex PCR, and the TCRdb table lists in-frame clones only, not all of them. The sample has hundreds of thousands of clones; 86% are singletons. The material sequenced was PBMCs or T cells enriched from blood (not recorded which). The source of this sequence is a woman aged 45-59 years who had recovered from COVID-19.

CDR3 sequence: CASSPGQGRTANEKLFF. DNA for the CDR3: TGTGCCAGCAGCCCCGGACAGGGGAGGACGGCTAATGAAAAACTGTTTTTT. This chain joins TRBV5-6 and TRBJ1-4; 9 positions agree with TRBD1. Germline-derived CDR1 and CDR2 are SGHDT and YYEEEE. Germline trimming cut 4 bases from V and 3 bases from J; bases unmatched to any gene: 10. The CDR3 is made up of 17 amino acids. Drawing the rest from reference TRBV5-6 and TRBJ1-4, the complete variable domain is DAGVTQSPTHLIKTRGQQVTLRCSPKSGHDTVSWYQQALGQGPQFIFQYYEEEERQRGNFPDRFSGHQFPNYSSELNVNALLLGDSALYLCASSPGQGRTANEKLFFGSGTQLSVL.